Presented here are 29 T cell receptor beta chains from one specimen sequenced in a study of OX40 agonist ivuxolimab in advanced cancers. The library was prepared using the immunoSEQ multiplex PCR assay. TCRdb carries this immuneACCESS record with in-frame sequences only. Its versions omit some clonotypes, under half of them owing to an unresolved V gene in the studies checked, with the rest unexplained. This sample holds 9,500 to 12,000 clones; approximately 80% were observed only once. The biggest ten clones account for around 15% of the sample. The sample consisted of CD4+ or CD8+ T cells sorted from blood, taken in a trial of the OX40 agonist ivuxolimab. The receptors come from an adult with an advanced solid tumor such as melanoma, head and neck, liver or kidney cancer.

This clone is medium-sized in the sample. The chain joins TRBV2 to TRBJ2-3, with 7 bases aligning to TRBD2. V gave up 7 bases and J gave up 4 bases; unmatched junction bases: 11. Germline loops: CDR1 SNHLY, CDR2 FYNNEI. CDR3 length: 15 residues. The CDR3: CASTAGTKLPDTQYF. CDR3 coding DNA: TGTGCCAGCACCGCCGGGACTAAACTTCCAGATACGCAGTATTTT.

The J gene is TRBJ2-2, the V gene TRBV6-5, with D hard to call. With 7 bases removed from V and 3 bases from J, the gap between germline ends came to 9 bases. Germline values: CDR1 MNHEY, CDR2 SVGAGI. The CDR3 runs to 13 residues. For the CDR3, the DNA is TGTGCCAGCACCAACCATGACACCGGGGAGCTGTTTTTT. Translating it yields CASTNHDTGELFF.

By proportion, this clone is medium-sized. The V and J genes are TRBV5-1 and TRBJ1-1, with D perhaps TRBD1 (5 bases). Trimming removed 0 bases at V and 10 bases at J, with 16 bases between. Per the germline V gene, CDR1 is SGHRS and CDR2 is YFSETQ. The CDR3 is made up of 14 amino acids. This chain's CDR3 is CASSLDVRGEGAFF. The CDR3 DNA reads TGCGCCAGCAGCTTGGATGTGAGGGGCGAAGGAGCTTTCTTT.

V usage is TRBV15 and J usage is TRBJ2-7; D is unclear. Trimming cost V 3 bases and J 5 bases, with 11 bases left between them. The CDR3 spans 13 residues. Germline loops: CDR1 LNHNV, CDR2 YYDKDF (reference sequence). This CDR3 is CATSSRLLHEQYF. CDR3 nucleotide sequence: TGTGCCACCAGCAGCCGTCTCCTCCACGAGCAGTACTTC.

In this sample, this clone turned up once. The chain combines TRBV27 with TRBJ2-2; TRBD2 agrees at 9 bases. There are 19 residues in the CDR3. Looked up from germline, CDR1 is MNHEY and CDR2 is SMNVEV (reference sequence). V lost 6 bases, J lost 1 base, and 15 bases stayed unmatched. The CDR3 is CASSTGPAGGPENTGELFF. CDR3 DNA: TGTGCCAGCAGCACGGGACCAGCGGGGGGCCCAGAGAACACCGGGGAGCTGTTTTTT.

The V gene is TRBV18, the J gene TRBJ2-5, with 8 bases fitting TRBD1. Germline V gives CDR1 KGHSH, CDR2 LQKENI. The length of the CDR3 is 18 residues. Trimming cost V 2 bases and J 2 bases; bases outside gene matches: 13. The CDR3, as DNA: TGTGCCAGCTCACCAGGGCAGGGGGCCTCTGTCCGTCAAGAGACCCAGTACTTC. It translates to CASSPGQGASVRQETQYF.

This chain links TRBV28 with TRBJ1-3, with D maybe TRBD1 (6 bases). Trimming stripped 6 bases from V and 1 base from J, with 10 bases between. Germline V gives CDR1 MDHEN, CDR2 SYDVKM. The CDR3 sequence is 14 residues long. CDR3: CASSSTGSGNTIYF. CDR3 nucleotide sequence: TGTGCCAGCAGCTCAACAGGGTCTGGAAACACCATATATTTT.

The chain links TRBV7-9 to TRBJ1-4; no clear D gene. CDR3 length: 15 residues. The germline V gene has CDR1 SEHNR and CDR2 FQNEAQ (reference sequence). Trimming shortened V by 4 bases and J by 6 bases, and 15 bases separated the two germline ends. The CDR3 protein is CASSSRENGHEKLFF. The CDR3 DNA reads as TGTGCCAGCAGCTCCCGGGAAAACGGGCATGAAAAACTGTTTTTT.

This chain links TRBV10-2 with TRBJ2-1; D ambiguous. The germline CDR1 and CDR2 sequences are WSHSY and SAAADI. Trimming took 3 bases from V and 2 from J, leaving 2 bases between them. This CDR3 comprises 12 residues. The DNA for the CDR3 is TGCGCCAGCAGTGACCCCTACAATGAGCAGTTCTTC. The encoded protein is CASSDPYNEQFF.

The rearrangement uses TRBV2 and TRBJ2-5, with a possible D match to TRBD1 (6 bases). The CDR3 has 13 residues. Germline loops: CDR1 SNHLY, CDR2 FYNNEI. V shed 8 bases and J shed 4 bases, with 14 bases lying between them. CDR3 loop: CASRPRGLETQYF. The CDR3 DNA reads TGTGCCAGCCGGCCCAGGGGATTAGAGACCCAGTACTTC.

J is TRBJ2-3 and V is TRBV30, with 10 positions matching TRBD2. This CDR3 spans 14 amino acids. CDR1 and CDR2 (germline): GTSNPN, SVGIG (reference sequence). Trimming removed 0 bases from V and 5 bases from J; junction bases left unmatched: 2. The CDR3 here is CAWSVAGGQDTQYF. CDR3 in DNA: TGTGCCTGGAGTGTAGCGGGGGGGCAAGATACGCAGTATTTT.

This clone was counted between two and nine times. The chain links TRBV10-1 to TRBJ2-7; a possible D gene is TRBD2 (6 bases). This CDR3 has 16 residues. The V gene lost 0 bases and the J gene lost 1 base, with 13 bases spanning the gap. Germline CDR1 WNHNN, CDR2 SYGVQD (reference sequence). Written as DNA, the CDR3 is TGCGCCAGCAGTGAGTCGATAGGGGACTCTTCCTACGAGCAGTACTTC. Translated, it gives CASSESIGDSSYEQYF.

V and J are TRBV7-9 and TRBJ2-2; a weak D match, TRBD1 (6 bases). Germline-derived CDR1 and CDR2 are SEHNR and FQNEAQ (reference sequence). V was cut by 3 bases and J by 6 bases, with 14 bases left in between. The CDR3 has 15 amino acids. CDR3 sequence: CASSFTGNEAGELFF. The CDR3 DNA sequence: TGTGCCAGCAGCTTCACAGGGAACGAGGCCGGGGAGCTGTTTTTT.

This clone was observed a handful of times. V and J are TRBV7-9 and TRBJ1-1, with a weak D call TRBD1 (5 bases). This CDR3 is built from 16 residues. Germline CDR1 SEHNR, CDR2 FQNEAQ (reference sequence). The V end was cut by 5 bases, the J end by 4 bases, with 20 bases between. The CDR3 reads CASSRGGPDLGTEAFF. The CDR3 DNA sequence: TGTGCCAGCAGCCGCGGGGGACCTGACTTGGGCACTGAAGCTTTCTTT.

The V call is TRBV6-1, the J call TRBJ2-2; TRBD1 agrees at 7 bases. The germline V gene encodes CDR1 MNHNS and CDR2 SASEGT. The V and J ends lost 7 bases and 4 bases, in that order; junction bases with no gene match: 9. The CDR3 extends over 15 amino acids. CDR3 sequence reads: CASTITGEGTGELFF. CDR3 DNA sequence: TGTGCCAGCACCATAACAGGGGAAGGCACCGGGGAGCTGTTTTTT.

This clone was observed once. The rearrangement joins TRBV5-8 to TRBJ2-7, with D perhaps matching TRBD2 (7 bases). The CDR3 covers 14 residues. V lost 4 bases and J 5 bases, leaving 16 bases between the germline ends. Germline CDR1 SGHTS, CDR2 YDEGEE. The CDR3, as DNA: TGTGCCAGCAGCACCTGGGGGGGGCCCCACGAGCAGTACTTC. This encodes CASSTWGGPHEQYF.

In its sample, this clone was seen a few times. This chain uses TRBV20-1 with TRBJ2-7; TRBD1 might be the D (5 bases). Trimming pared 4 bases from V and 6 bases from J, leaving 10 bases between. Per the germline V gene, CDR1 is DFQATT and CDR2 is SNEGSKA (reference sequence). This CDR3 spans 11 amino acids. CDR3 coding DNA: TGCAGTGCTATCTGGGGCGCCGAGCAGTACTTC. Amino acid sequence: CSAIWGAEQYF.

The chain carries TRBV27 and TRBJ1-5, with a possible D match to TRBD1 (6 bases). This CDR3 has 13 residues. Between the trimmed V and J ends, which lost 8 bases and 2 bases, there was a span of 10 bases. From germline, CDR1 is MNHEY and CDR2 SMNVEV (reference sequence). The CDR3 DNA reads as TGTGCCAGCTGGGGGGCACGCAATCAGCCCCAGCATTTT. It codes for CASWGARNQPQHF.

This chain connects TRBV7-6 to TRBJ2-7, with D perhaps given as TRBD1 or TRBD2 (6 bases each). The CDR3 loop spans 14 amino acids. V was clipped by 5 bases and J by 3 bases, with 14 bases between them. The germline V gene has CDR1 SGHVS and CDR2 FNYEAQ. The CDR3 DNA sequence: TGTGCCAGCAGCCTCGGGGGCAGCAACTACGAGCAGTACTTC. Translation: CASSLGGSNYEQYF.

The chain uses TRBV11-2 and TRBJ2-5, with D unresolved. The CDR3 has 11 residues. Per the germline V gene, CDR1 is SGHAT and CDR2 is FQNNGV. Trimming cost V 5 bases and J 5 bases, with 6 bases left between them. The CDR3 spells CASSRWETQYF. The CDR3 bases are TGTGCCAGCAGCCGTTGGGAGACCCAGTACTTC.

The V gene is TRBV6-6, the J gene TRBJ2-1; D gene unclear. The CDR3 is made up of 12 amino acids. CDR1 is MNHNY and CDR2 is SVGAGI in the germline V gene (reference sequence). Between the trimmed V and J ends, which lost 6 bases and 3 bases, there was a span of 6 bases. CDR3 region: CASSQHYNEQFF. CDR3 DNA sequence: TGTGCCAGCAGCCAGCACTACAATGAGCAGTTCTTC.

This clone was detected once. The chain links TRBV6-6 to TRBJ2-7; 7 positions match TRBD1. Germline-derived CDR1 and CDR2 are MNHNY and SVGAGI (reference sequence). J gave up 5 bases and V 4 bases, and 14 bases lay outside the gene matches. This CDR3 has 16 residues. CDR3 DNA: TGTGCCAGCAGTTCGATCGACAGGGTCCCAGACCACGAGCAGTACTTC. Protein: CASSSIDRVPDHEQYF.

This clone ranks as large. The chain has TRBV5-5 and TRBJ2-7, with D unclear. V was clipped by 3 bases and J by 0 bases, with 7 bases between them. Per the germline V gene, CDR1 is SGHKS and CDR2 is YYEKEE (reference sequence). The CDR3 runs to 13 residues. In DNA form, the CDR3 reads TGTGCCAGCAGCTACGCCAGCTCCTACGAGCAGTACTTC. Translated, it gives CASSYASSYEQYF.

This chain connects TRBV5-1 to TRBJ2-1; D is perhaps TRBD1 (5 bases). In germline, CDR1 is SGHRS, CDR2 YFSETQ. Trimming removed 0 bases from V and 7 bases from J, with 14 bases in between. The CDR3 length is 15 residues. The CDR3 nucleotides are TGCGCCAGCAGCTTGGGGCAGGGCGTTATTAATGAGCAGTTCTTC. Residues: CASSLGQGVINEQFF.

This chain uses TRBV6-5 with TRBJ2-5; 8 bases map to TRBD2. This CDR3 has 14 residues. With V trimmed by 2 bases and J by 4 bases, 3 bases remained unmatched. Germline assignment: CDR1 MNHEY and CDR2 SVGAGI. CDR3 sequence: CASSYKAGGETQYF. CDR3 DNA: TGTGCCAGCAGTTACAAGGCGGGAGGAGAGACCCAGTACTTC.

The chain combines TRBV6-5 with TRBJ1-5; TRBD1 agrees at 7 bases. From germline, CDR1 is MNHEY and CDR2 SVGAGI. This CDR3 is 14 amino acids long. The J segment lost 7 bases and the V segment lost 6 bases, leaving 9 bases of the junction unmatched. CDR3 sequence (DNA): TGTGCCAGCAGCTATACAGGGGAGGTACAGCCCCAGCATTTT. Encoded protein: CASSYTGEVQPQHF.

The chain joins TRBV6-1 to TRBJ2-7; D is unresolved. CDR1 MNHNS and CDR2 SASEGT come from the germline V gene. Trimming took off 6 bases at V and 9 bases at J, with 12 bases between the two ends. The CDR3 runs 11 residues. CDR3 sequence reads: CASSPGLGQYF. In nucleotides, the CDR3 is TGTGCCAGCAGCCCCGGGCTAGGGCAGTACTTC.

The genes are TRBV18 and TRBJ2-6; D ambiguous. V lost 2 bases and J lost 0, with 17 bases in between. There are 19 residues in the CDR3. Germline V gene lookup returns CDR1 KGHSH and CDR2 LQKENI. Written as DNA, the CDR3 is TGTGCCAGCTCACCATCTCTCGGTACGGGCAGCTCTGGGGCCAACGTCCTGACTTTC. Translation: CASSPSLGTGSSGANVLTF.

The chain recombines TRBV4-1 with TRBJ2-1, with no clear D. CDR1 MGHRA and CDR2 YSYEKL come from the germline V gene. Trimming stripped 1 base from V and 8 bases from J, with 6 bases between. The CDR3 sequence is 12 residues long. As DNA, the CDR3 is TGCGCCAGCAGCCAAGTCCACGATGAGCAGTTCTTC. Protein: CASSQVHDEQFF.